What follows is one TCR beta chain and its context. Original processing methods: By means of reference gene primer amplification, nucleated cell counts were estimated. Sequenced by immunoSEQ multiplex PCR; TCRdb stores in-frame clones only, minus some. V, J and clone size reflect that table, while D and trimming were determined from the DNA. The sample has around 200,000 clones, about 89% seen once; the top ten hold about 7%. The data derive from a study of blood T cell repertoires in COVID-19. About the study: Sites in the United States, Italy and Spain provided acute and convalescent COVID-19 samples. T cells, B-cell-depleted T cells, or PBMCs supplied cDNA or gDNA.

Sequences were obtained from peripheral blood. This receptor was identified in a man aged 35 to 55 with acute or convalescent COVID-19.

Written as DNA, the CDR3 is TGTGCCAGCAGGTCCGCGGGGGCAGATGAAGCTTTCTTT. This translates into CASRSAGADEAFF. The chain couples TRBV5-4 to TRBJ1-1; D is possibly TRBD1 (6 bases). The CDR3 sequence is 13 residues long. The germline V gene encodes CDR1 SGHNT and CDR2 YYREEE (reference sequence). Trimming cost V 5 bases and J 7 bases, with 15 bases left between them. Using reference TRBV5-4 and TRBJ1-1 for the parts outside the CDR3, the full variable domain is ETGVTQSPTHLIKTRGQQVTLRCSSQSGHNTVSWYQQALGQGPQFIFQYYREEENGRGNFPPRFSGLQFPNYSSELNVNALELDDSALYLCASRSAGADEAFFGQGTRLTVV.